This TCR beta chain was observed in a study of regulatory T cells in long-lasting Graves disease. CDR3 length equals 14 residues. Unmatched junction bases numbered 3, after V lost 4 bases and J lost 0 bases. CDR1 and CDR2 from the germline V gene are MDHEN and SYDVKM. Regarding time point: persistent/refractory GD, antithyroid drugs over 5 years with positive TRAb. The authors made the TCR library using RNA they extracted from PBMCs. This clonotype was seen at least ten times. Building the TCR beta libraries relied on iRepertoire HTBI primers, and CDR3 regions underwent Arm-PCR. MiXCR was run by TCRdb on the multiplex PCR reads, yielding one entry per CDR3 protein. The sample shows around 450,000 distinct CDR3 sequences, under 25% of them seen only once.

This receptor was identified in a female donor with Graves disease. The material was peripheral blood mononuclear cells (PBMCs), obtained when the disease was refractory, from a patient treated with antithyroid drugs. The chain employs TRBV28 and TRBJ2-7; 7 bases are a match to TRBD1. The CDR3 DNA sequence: TGTGCCAGCAGTTCCCGGGACAGCTCCTACGAGCAGTACTTC. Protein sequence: CASSSRDSSYEQYF.